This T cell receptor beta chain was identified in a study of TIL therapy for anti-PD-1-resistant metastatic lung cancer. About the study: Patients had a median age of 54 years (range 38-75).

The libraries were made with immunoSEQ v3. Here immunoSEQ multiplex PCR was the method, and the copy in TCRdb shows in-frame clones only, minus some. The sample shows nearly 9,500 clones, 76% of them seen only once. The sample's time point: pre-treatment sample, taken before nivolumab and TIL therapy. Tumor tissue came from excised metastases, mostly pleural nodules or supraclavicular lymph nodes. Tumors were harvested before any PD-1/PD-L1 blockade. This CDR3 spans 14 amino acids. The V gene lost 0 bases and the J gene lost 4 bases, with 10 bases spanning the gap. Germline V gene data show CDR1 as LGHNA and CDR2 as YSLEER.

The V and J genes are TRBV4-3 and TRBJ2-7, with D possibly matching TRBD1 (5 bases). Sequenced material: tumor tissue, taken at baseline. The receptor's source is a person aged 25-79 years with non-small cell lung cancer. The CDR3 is CASSQDRVGYEQYF. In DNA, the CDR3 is TGCGCCAGCAGCCAAGACAGGGTGGGGTACGAGCAGTACTTC.